The following is a T cell receptor beta chain sequence with its context. The record originates from a study of T cell responses to AZD1222 COVID-19 vaccine. Libraries were prepared by immunoSEQ multiplex PCR; TCRdb keeps only in-frame clonotypes and omits some of them. The repertoire has over 150,000 clones, around 94% of them found once; the top ten carry 1.5% to 2%. The source was peripheral blood, collected 28 days after the second AZD1222 dose. The clonotype originates from an adult who received the AZD1222 COVID-19 vaccine.

This CDR3 is CSVEGPGTGSSGYTF. The CDR3 nucleotides are TGCAGCGTTGAAGGCCCCGGGACAGGGTCTAGTGGCTACACCTTC. The chain combines TRBV29-1 with TRBJ1-2; 9 positions agree with TRBD1. Looked up from germline, CDR1 is SQVTM and CDR2 is ANQGSEA. V was pared by 1 base and J by 7 bases, with 10 bases of the junction left unmatched. This CDR3 is 15 amino acids long. Drawing the rest from reference TRBV29-1 and TRBJ1-2, the complete variable domain is SAVISQKPSRDICQRGTSLTIQCQVDSQVTMMFWYRQQPGQSLTLIATANQGSEATYESGFVIDKFPISRPNLTFSTLTVSNMSPEDSSIYLCSVEGPGTGSSGYTFGSGTRLTVV.